One and the same sample provided the 27 T cell receptor beta chains below, sequenced in a study of molecular identifiers for immune sequencing clone quantification. TCRdb used MiXCR to reprocess the PCR reads, holding one entry per CDR3 protein. This sample has about 300,000 distinct CDR3 sequences, with roughly a fifth found just once. The sample was naive CD8+ T cells from blood, with Jurkat cell RNA spiked in. Indicated subset: FACS-sorted CD8+CD4-CCR7+CD45RA+ naive T cells. The receptors were sampled from a human donor in good health. Some libraries in this study had Jurkat cell RNA spiked in.

The J gene is TRBJ2-7, the V gene TRBV6-2 or TRBV6-3, with D tentatively TRBD2 (6 bases). The V gene's germline CDR1 is MNHEY and CDR2 SVGEGT. CDR3 length: 16 residues. Trimming left V 0 bases short and J 5 bases short, with 17 bases between. CDR3 DNA sequence: TGTGCCAGCAGTTACTCGAAGGGGACTGCGAGAGACGAGCAGTACTTC. Amino acid sequence: CASSYSKGTARDEQYF.

Concerning this clonotype itself: A much more abundant neighbour one base away suggests this may be a read error. This chain uses TRBV20-1 with TRBJ2-7, with 11 bases lining up with TRBD2. V shed 3 bases, J shed 0 bases, and the junction held 4 bases outside the gene matches. This CDR3 is 15 amino acids long. Germline V gene data show CDR1 as DFQATT and CDR2 as SNEGSKA (reference sequence). The CDR3 region is CSASVTSGSSYEQYF. The CDR3, as DNA: TGCAGTGCTAGCGTCACTAGCGGGAGCTCCTACGAGCAGTACTTC.

V and J are TRBV12-3 or TRBV12-4 and TRBJ1-1; D unresolved. The CDR3 sequence is 13 residues long. The germline V and J ends were trimmed by 4 bases and 7 bases, with 13 bases remaining between them. The CDR3 nucleotides are TGTGCCAGCAGTTATTCGTCGGCCTTTGAAGCTTTCTTT. Translation gives CASSYSSAFEAFF.

In DNA, the CDR3 is TGTGCCAGCAGCCTTGGATCCGCCTACTATGGCTACACCTTC. Its translation is CASSLGSAYYGYTF. This chain joins TRBV5-6 and TRBJ1-2; D gene uncertain. Germline CDR1 SGHDT, CDR2 YYEEEE. V shed 4 bases and J shed 3 bases, with 13 bases lying between them. CDR3 length: 14 residues.

This clonotype showed up many times. The chain links TRBV27 to TRBJ1-4, with D maybe TRBD1 (5 bases). The germline V gene encodes CDR1 MNHEY and CDR2 SMNVEV (reference sequence). CDR3 length: 15 amino acids. The germline V and J ends were trimmed by 5 bases and 6 bases, with 16 bases remaining between them. In DNA form, the CDR3 reads TGTGCCAGCAGTCCCGTCGGGGCTGAGGATGAAAAACTGTTTTTT. As protein: CASSPVGAEDEKLFF.

This clonotype was observed many times. The chain has TRBV7-9 and TRBJ2-4; 7 nucleotides line up with TRBD1. J was trimmed by 5 bases and V by 5 bases; bases with no gene match: 12. From germline, CDR1 is SEHNR and CDR2 FQNEAQ (reference sequence). This CDR3 contains 16 residues. CDR3 coding DNA: TGTGCCAGCAGCCCCTCCAAGGGACAGCAGGAAAACATTCAGTACTTC. Translating gives CASSPSKGQQENIQYF.

Comment on this clonotype: Given a much more abundant clone one base away, this may be a read error. The rearrangement uses TRBV6-2 or TRBV6-3 and TRBJ2-7, with TRBD2 matching over 7 bases. Germline CDR1 and CDR2: MNHEY and SVGEGT. There are 14 residues in the CDR3. The CDR3 DNA sequence: TGTGCCGGCAGTTACGGGAGGTCCTCCTACGAGCAGTACTTC. Translation gives CAGSYGRSSYEQYF.

As concerns this clonotype: Being one base from a much bigger clone, this may be a read error. This chain joins TRBV2 and TRBJ1-2; 10 bases map to TRBD1. V trimming: 5 bases; J trimming: 9 bases; junction bases outside the gene matches: 9. CDR1 is SNHLY, CDR2 FYNNEI, per germline. The CDR3 is made up of 14 amino acids. The CDR3 loop reads CASSSGQGKHSYTF. CDR3 nucleotides: TGTGCCAGCAGTTCGGGACAGGGGAAGCATAGCTACACCTTC.

The chain recombines TRBV7-9 with TRBJ1-1; D is unclear. Germline V gene lookup returns CDR1 SEHNR and CDR2 FQNEAQ (reference sequence). The CDR3 length is 13 residues. Trimming removed 5 bases at V and 3 bases at J, with 10 bases between. The CDR3 nucleotides are TGTGCCAGCAGCCAATGGACTGACACTGAAGCTTTCTTT. Translation gives CASSQWTDTEAFF.

At least ten counts were recorded for this clonotype. The chain couples TRBV9 to TRBJ2-5, with D maybe TRBD1 (5 bases). The germline V gene encodes CDR1 SGDLS and CDR2 YYNGEE. CDR3 length equals 12 residues. V was trimmed by 4 bases and J by 7 bases, leaving 11 bases between them. For the CDR3, the DNA is TGTGCCAGCAGCCCCCAAGGGGTGACCCAGTACTTC. This encodes CASSPQGVTQYF.

This clonotype was seen only a few times. This chain joins TRBV30 and TRBJ2-7; 8 bases are a match to TRBD1. The CDR3 is 15 residues long. Trimming cost V 3 bases and J 4 bases; bases outside gene matches: 11. Germline lookup yields CDR1 GTSNPN and CDR2 SVGIG (reference sequence). The CDR3 region is CAWRGDQGAMYEQYF. DNA for the CDR3: TGTGCCTGGAGGGGGGATCAGGGGGCGATGTACGAGCAGTACTTC.

Regarding this clonotype: This may be a read error, as it is one base from a much larger clone. This chain links TRBV6-5 with TRBJ1-1; D call uncertain. The CDR3 is 13 amino acids. The germline CDR1 and CDR2 sequences are MNHEY and SVGAGI. In DNA, the CDR3 is TGTGCCAGCAGTCCAGCCCCCTCCACTGAAGTTTTCTTT. It is translated as CASSPAPSTEVFF.

The chain uses TRBV15 and TRBJ2-3; 9 positions agree with TRBD2. Looked up from germline, CDR1 is LNHNV and CDR2 is YYDKDF (reference sequence). V dropped 1 base and J dropped 3; count of bases not matched to a gene: 5. The length of the CDR3 is 16 residues. CDR3 protein: CATSRVGLARTDTQYF. The DNA for the CDR3 is TGTGCCACCAGCAGAGTAGGACTAGCGAGGACAGATACGCAGTATTTT.

This rearrangement joins TRBV15 to TRBJ2-1; 8 positions match TRBD2. Germline V gives CDR1 LNHNV, CDR2 YYDKDF (reference sequence). The CDR3 is 13 amino acids. J gave up 11 bases and V 3 bases, and 6 bases lay outside the gene matches. For the CDR3, the DNA is TGTGCCACCAGCAGCGGTGCGGGGGGTCAGCAGTTCTTC. Translation: CATSSGAGGQQFF. Combining the CDR3 with reference TRBV15 and TRBJ2-1 gives the whole variable domain DAMVIQNPRYQVTQFGKPVTLSCSQTLNHNVMYWYQQKSSQAPKLLFHYYDKDFNNEADTPDNFQSRRPNTSFCFLDIRSPGLGDTAMYLCATSSGAGGQQFFGPGTRLTVL.

This clonotype has a count of ten or more. The rearrangement joins TRBV4-3 to TRBJ2-5; D gene ambiguous. The CDR3 has 16 residues. Trimming left V 3 bases short and J 5 bases short, with 19 bases between. Germline CDR1 and CDR2: LGHNA and YSLEER. The CDR3 loop reads CASSHGQQYSRETQYF. The CDR3 DNA follows: TGCGCCAGCAGCCACGGCCAACAATACTCCCGGGAGACCCAGTACTTC.

Note on this clonotype: Possible read error: a much larger clone is one base away. The conserved closing phenylalanine or tryptophan is absent in this CDR3, likely reflecting a read error. The genes are TRBV7-9 and TRBJ2-7, with a possible D match to TRBD2 (5 bases). Germline assignment: CDR1 SEHNR and CDR2 FQNEAQ (reference sequence). The germline V and J ends were trimmed by 1 base and 3 bases, with 10 bases remaining between them. The CDR3 totals 14 residues. The CDR3 loop is CASSLESGIYEQYL. CDR3 bases: TGTGCCAGCAGCTTAGAATCCGGGATCTACGAGCAGTACCTC.

V is TRBV6-5 and J is TRBJ1-1; D unresolved. This CDR3 region has 11 residues. Germline V gene lookup returns CDR1 MNHEY and CDR2 SVGAGI. V was clipped by 10 bases and J by 5 bases, with 11 bases between them. Written as DNA, the CDR3 is TGTGCCACCAGCGTAGGAACTGAAGCTTTCTTT. Its protein product is CATSVGTEAFF.

Worth noting for this clonotype: This may be a read error: a much more frequent sequence differs by one nucleotide. This chain joins TRBV28 and TRBJ2-7; 8 bases are shared with TRBD2. The germline V gene encodes CDR1 MDHEN and CDR2 SYDVKM. The CDR3 extends over 13 amino acids. The CDR3 DNA reads as TGTGCCACCCGGGGGGGACTGACCTACGAGCAGTGCTTC. This sequence encodes CATRGGLTYEQCF.

This clonotype has a single count. V usage is TRBV11-3 and J usage is TRBJ2-7, with TRBD2 matching 9 bases. The ends lost 4 bases at V and 8 bases at J; junction bases unmatched: 12. CDR1 is SGHNT and CDR2 is YENEEA in the germline V gene. The CDR3 sequence is 15 residues long. The CDR3: CASSYFSGSGYKQYF. The CDR3 DNA reads TGTGCCAGCAGCTACTTTAGCGGGAGCGGGTACAAGCAGTACTTC.

The table lists this clonotype with many counts. The chain couples TRBV5-6 to TRBJ1-1; D gene ambiguous. This CDR3 has 14 residues. V was cut by 0 bases and J by 4 bases, with 10 bases left in between. Germline V gene sequence: CDR1 SGHDT, CDR2 YYEEEE. The CDR3 DNA reads TGTGCCAGCAGCTTGGTTGAGGCCCGCACTGAAGCTTTCTTT. Translation: CASSLVEARTEAFF.

This clonotype was seen only a few times. V gene TRBV6-5 combines with J gene TRBJ1-1; 7 nucleotides agree with TRBD1. The ends lost 2 bases at V and 4 bases at J; junction bases unmatched: 4. CDR1 and CDR2 (germline): MNHEY, SVGAGI. The CDR3 is 14 residues long. Here the CDR3 reads CASSYDRAGTEAFF. The CDR3 DNA reads TGTGCCAGCAGTTACGACAGGGCTGGCACTGAAGCTTTCTTT.

This clonotype has just a few counts. This may be a read error: a much more frequent sequence differs by one nucleotide. The chain recombines TRBV7-2 with TRBJ2-3; 10 nucleotides match TRBD2. The germline CDR1 and CDR2 sequences are SGHTA and FQGNSA. This CDR3 has 15 amino acids. CDR3 coding DNA: TGTGCCAGCAGCCTTCTAGCGGGGGTCACAGATGCGCAGTATTTT. Protein product: CASSLLAGVTDAQYF. The full variable domain, in which reference TRBV7-2 and TRBJ2-3 provide the parts outside the CDR3, is GAGVSQSPSNKVTEKGKDVELRCDPISGHTALYWYRQSLGQGLEFLIYFQGNSAPDKSGLPSDRFSAERTGGSVSTLTIQRTQQEDSAVYLCASSLLAGVTDAQYFGPGTRLTVL.

This clonotype came up many times. The gene calls are TRBV20-1 and TRBJ2-2, with D perhaps being TRBD1 or TRBD2 (5 bases each). The V and J ends lost 5 bases and 1 base respectively, with 8 bases between them. CDR3 length equals 13 residues. Germline V CDR1 and CDR2: DFQATT, SNEGSKA (reference sequence). CDR3 loop: CSAQRGNTGELFF. DNA for the CDR3: TGCAGTGCTCAGAGGGGGAACACCGGGGAGCTGTTTTTT.

The J gene is TRBJ1-4, the V gene TRBV5-6; D is unresolved. V was cut by 6 bases and J by 0 bases, with 9 bases left in between. The CDR3 extends over 14 amino acids. Per germline, CDR1 SGHDT and CDR2 YYEEEE. DNA for the CDR3: TGTGCCAGCACCCGATTCACAACTAATGAAAAACTGTTTTTT. Protein sequence: CASTRFTTNEKLFF. Full variable domain (outside the CDR3, taken from reference TRBV5-6 and TRBJ1-4): DAGVTQSPTHLIKTRGQQVTLRCSPKSGHDTVSWYQQALGQGPQFIFQYYEEEERQRGNFPDRFSGHQFPNYSSELNVNALLLGDSALYLCASTRFTTNEKLFFGSGTQLSVL.

Worth noting for this clonotype: This could be a read error, since a much larger clone is one nucleotide away. The gene calls are TRBV28 and TRBJ2-7; 9 bases are shared with TRBD1. This CDR3 comprises 16 residues. V lost 4 bases, J lost 3 bases, and 10 bases stayed unmatched. Germline assignment: CDR1 MDHEN and CDR2 SYDVKM. The CDR3 protein is CASSSADRGKGYEQYF. As DNA, the CDR3 is TGTGCCAGCAGTTCAGCCGACAGGGGGAAAGGCTACGAGCAGTACTTC.

This clonotype was recorded once. This may be a read error: a much more frequent sequence differs by one nucleotide. This chain connects TRBV6-6 to TRBJ2-7, with D maybe TRBD1 (5 bases). Trimming removed 2 bases at V and 4 bases at J, with 9 bases between. The germline V gene has CDR1 MNHNY and CDR2 SVGAGI (reference sequence). The CDR3 sequence is 13 residues long. Written as DNA, the CDR3 is TGTGCCAGCAGTTACGGCAGGGAATACGAGCAGTACTTC. Translated, it gives CASSYGREYEQYF.

Comment on this clonotype: A read error may explain this, as a much larger clone is one base away. V usage is TRBV2 and J usage is TRBJ2-6; weak D call: TRBD2 (6 bases). CDR3 size: 17 residues. Germline V gene data show CDR1 as SNHLY and CDR2 as FYNNEI. Trimming shortened V by 8 bases and J by 5 bases, and 22 bases separated the two germline ends. This CDR3 reads CASGTSGVGSRANVLTF. Written as DNA, the CDR3 is TGTGCCAGCGGAACGTCGGGGGTGGGGTCTAGGGCCAACGTCCTGACTTTC.